The 25 T cell receptor beta chains listed next were all sequenced from one sample in a study of blood T cell repertoires in COVID-19. The method was immunoSEQ multiplex PCR; TCRdb's version includes in-frame clones alone and lacks a portion of them. The repertoire consists of about 45,000 clones, with 88% occurring once and the leading ten covering roughly an eighth. Sequenced input: peripheral blood. These receptors were collected from a human donor in a cohort sampled during active COVID-19.

This clone has only one observation. The chain links TRBV7-2 to TRBJ2-5, with TRBD2 matching 13 bases. Germline values: CDR1 SGHTA, CDR2 FQGNSA. This CDR3 region has 15 residues. J gave up 2 bases and V 4 bases, and 1 base lay outside the gene matches. The CDR3 nucleotides read TGTGCCAGCAGCTCGGGACTAGCGGGGCAAGAGACCCAGTACTTC. Translating gives CASSSGLAGQETQYF.

This rearrangement joins TRBV3-1 (or the pseudogene TRBV3-2) to TRBJ2-7; D call uncertain. Germline CDR1 and CDR2: LGHDT and YNNKEL (reference sequence). This CDR3 contains 13 residues. Trimming stripped 1 base from V and 3 bases from J, with 7 bases between. Written as DNA, the CDR3 is TGTGCCAGCAGCCAAGTTGGCAACTACGAGCAGTACTTC. This gives the protein CASSQVGNYEQYF.

This rearrangement joins TRBV5-6 to TRBJ2-2; 10 bases are a match to TRBD2. This CDR3 comprises 17 residues. V trimming: 4 bases; J trimming: 0 bases; junction bases outside the gene matches: 6. Germline lookup yields CDR1 SGHDT and CDR2 YYEEEE. Here the CDR3 reads CASSAVAGGANTGELFF. In nucleotides, the CDR3 is TGTGCCAGCAGCGCCGTAGCGGGGGGAGCGAACACCGGGGAGCTGTTTTTT.

This rearrangement joins TRBV10-3 to TRBJ2-4; D is possibly TRBD2 (5 bases). Germline V lookup: CDR1 ENHRY, CDR2 SYGVKD. V lost 0 bases, J lost 7 bases, and 13 bases lay in between. CDR3 size: 15 residues. In DNA form, the CDR3 reads TGTGCCATCAGTGAGTCGGTCGCAGGCGGGAACATTCAGTACTTC. Translating it yields CAISESVAGGNIQYF.

V is TRBV27 and J is TRBJ1-4; D is unclear. This CDR3 region has 14 residues. CDR1 and CDR2 (germline): MNHEY, SMNVEV (reference sequence). V dropped 3 bases and J dropped 8 bases, with 13 bases sitting between them. The CDR3 loop reads CASSLDPTGEKLFF. CDR3 sequence (DNA): TGTGCCAGCAGTTTGGACCCAACGGGGGAAAAACTGTTTTTT.

The chain joins TRBV3-1 (or the pseudogene TRBV3-2) to TRBJ1-6, with 9 bases identical to TRBD1. Germline values: CDR1 LGHDT, CDR2 YNNKEL (reference sequence). Unmatched junction bases numbered 7, after V lost 4 bases and J lost 6 bases. This CDR3 has 16 amino acids. The CDR3 DNA is TGTGCCAGCAGCCCAGGGACAGGGAGCCGTAATTCACCCCTCCACTTT. It translates to CASSPGTGSRNSPLHF.

The chain joins TRBV4-3 to TRBJ2-3; no firm D call. Trimming removed 0 bases at V and 0 bases at J, with 4 bases between. Germline V gene sequence: CDR1 LGHNA, CDR2 YSLEER. This CDR3 is 14 amino acids long. The DNA for the CDR3 is TGCGCCAGCAGCCAAGATCGGAGCACAGATACGCAGTATTTT. Its protein is CASSQDRSTDTQYF.

The chain couples TRBV5-1 to TRBJ2-1, with 8 nucleotides matching TRBD2. Trimming removed 4 bases from V and 3 bases from J; junction bases left unmatched: 6. This CDR3 contains 15 residues. Germline lookup yields CDR1 SGHRS and CDR2 YFSETQ. The CDR3: CASSPRSGGYNEQFF. In DNA form, the CDR3 reads TGCGCCAGCAGCCCCAGGAGCGGGGGCTACAATGAGCAGTTCTTC.

V usage is TRBV2 and J usage is TRBJ2-3; 9 bases match TRBD2. The CDR3 consists of 18 residues. V was pared by 5 bases and J by 2 bases, with 14 bases of the junction left unmatched. Germline CDR1 SNHLY, CDR2 FYNNEI. CDR3 sequence: CASSTPDSGGPVTDTQYF. For the CDR3, the DNA is TGTGCCAGCAGTACCCCTGATAGCGGGGGACCTGTCACAGATACGCAGTATTTT.

The V gene is TRBV2, the J gene TRBJ1-1; D is unresolved. In germline, CDR1 is SNHLY, CDR2 FYNNEI. The CDR3 totals 11 residues. V shed 3 bases and J shed 11 bases, with 10 bases lying between them. CDR3 in amino acids: CASSDVARAFF. CDR3 sequence (DNA): TGTGCCAGCAGTGATGTCGCCCGGGCTTTCTTT.

The V and J genes are TRBV10-3 and TRBJ1-2; TRBD1 might be the D (6 bases). The CDR3 spans 15 residues. Deletions cut 0 bases from V and 0 bases from J, with 8 bases between. Per germline, CDR1 ENHRY and CDR2 SYGVKD. CDR3 amino acids: CAISESGGANYGYTF. The CDR3 DNA sequence: TGTGCCATCAGTGAGTCAGGGGGGGCTAACTATGGCTACACCTTC.

The V and J genes are TRBV10-2 and TRBJ1-1, with D possibly matching TRBD1 (5 bases). Germline lookup yields CDR1 WSHSY and CDR2 SAAADI. The CDR3 consists of 15 residues. The V end was cut by 0 bases, the J end by 5 bases, with 13 bases between. The CDR3 sequence is CASSESGGKGTEAFF. The CDR3 coding sequence is TGCGCCAGCAGTGAGTCTGGCGGAAAGGGGACTGAAGCTTTCTTT.

The chain combines TRBV29-1 with TRBJ1-1; no clear D. This CDR3 is 12 amino acids long. The V end was cut by 8 bases, the J end by 6 bases, with 16 bases between. Looked up from germline, CDR1 is SQVTM and CDR2 is ANQGSEA. The CDR3 loop is CSSSESGSEAFF. The CDR3, as DNA: TGCAGCTCGTCAGAGTCGGGGTCTGAAGCTTTCTTT.

CDR3 nucleotides: TGCGCCAGCAGCTTGGGGGGCACCCCGACCCATACGCAGTATTTT. The encoded protein is CASSLGGTPTHTQYF. The V and J genes are TRBV5-1 and TRBJ2-3, with D perhaps matching TRBD1 (5 bases). Germline V gene data show CDR1 as SGHRS and CDR2 as YFSETQ. This CDR3 comprises 15 residues. Deletions cut 0 bases from V and 7 bases from J, with 15 bases between.

The sample holds a few counts of this clone. The chain employs TRBV4-3 and TRBJ1-6, with 7 bases matching TRBD1. This CDR3 spans 15 amino acids. Losses at the gene ends were 0 bases for V and 8 bases for J; bases not matched to a gene: 4. Germline CDR1 LGHNA, CDR2 YSLEER. CDR3 bases: TGCGCCAGCAGCCAAGACCACAGGGGTCATTCACCCCTCCACTTT. Translation gives CASSQDHRGHSPLHF.

This rearrangement joins TRBV30 to TRBJ2-5, with TRBD2 identical over 9 bases. Germline-derived CDR1 and CDR2 are GTSNPN and SVGIG (reference sequence). The V segment lost 4 bases and the J segment 6 bases; nucleotides outside the gene matches: 12. The CDR3 is 15 amino acids. The CDR3 spells CAWTLGGGAGKTQYF. DNA for the CDR3: TGTGCCTGGACCCTGGGCGGGGGGGCTGGAAAGACCCAGTACTTC.

This clone turned up a few times. CDR3 sequence reads: CASSLVRAGELFF. CDR3 DNA sequence: TGTGCCAGCAGTTTAGTGAGGGCCGGGGAGCTGTTTTTT. V usage is TRBV27 and J usage is TRBJ2-2; possibly TRBD2 for D (5 bases). The CDR3 totals 13 residues. Trimming left V 2 bases short and J 6 bases short, with 7 bases between. Germline V gene lookup returns CDR1 MNHEY and CDR2 SMNVEV (reference sequence).

V gene TRBV19 combines with J gene TRBJ1-5; D is undetermined. CDR1 LNHDA and CDR2 SQIVND come from the germline V gene (reference sequence). Trimming left V 10 bases short and J 4 bases short, with 11 bases between. This CDR3 is 12 amino acids long. This CDR3 reads CATRGPNQPQHF. Here the CDR3 DNA reads TGTGCCACCCGCGGTCCTAATCAGCCCCAGCATTTT.

The genes are TRBV5-1 and TRBJ1-2; D not certain. The CDR3 loop spans 14 amino acids. Deletions cut 5 bases from V and 0 bases from J, with 11 bases between. Germline-derived CDR1 and CDR2 are SGHRS and YFSETQ. The chain's CDR3 is CASSSDMANYGYTF. CDR3 nucleotides: TGCGCCAGCAGTTCTGACATGGCTAACTATGGCTACACCTTC.

This clone appeared a few times. The rearrangement uses TRBV4-2 and TRBJ1-5; D possibly corresponds to TRBD1 (6 bases). Germline-derived CDR1 and CDR2 are LGHNA and YNFKEQ. V shed 0 bases and J shed 2 bases, with 11 bases lying between them. CDR3 length: 16 amino acids. The DNA for the CDR3 is TGTGCCAGCAGCCAAGATTGGGACAAAGGCAATCAGCCCCAGCATTTT. Its protein is CASSQDWDKGNQPQHF.

This clone was recorded once. The V call is TRBV7-3, the J call TRBJ1-1, with unresolved D. V lost 6 bases to trimming and J lost 1 base, with 18 bases between them. The CDR3 totals 16 residues. Germline lookup yields CDR1 SGHTA and CDR2 FQGTGA. As DNA, the CDR3 is TGTGCCAGCAGTAGAGCGGGTCCAAGGGCGAACACTGAAGCTTTCTTT. Translated: CASSRAGPRANTEAFF.

This clone was found a few times. The gene calls are TRBV7-9 and TRBJ1-5, with D possibly TRBD1 on 5 matching bases. Trimming removed 1 base from V and 7 bases from J, with 8 bases in between. Germline assignment: CDR1 SEHNR and CDR2 FQNEAQ (reference sequence). The CDR3 has 13 residues. CDR3 sequence (DNA): TGTGCCAGCAGCTTAGTGGGGGGACAGCCCCAGCATTTT. It is translated as CASSLVGGQPQHF.

Sample share makes this clone medium-sized. This sample includes further DNA sequences coding for the same CDR3. The rearrangement joins TRBV11-2 to TRBJ1-1, with D maybe TRBD1 (6 bases). V was cut by 1 base and J by 4 bases, with 10 bases left in between. Germline V lookup: CDR1 SGHAT, CDR2 FQNNGV. This CDR3 contains 14 residues. The CDR3 DNA reads as TGTGCCAGCAGCTTAGGTAGGGGGGGCACTGAAGCTTTCTTT. Its translation: CASSLGRGGTEAFF.

The chain has TRBV4-3 and TRBJ2-5, with TRBD1 matching over 9 bases. The junction had 4 bases not matched to a gene; V was cut back by 0 bases and J by 5 bases. Germline V gene sequence: CDR1 LGHNA, CDR2 YSLEER. CDR3 length: 15 amino acids. In DNA, the CDR3 is TGCGCCAGCAGCCAAGACGGGACAGGGCGGGAGACCCAGTACTTC. Its translation: CASSQDGTGRETQYF.

The genes are TRBV6-4 and TRBJ1-5; D remains ambiguous. V gave up 4 bases and J gave up 4 bases, with 8 bases separating them. Germline CDR1 MRHNA, CDR2 SNTAGT. CDR3 length: 13 residues. CDR3 nucleotide sequence: TGTGCCAGCAGTGCAACAGATAATCAGCCCCAGCATTTT. Translation gives CASSATDNQPQHF.